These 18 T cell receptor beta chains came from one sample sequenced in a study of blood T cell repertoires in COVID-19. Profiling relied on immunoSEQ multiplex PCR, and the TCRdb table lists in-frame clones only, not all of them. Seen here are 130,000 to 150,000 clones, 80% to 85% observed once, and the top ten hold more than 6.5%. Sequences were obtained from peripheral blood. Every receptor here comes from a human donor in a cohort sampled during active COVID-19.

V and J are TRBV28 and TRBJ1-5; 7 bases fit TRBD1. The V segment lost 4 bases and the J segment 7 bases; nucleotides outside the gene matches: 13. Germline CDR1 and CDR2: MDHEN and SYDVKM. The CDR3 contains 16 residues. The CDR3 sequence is CASSSGQVRSRQPQHF. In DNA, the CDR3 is TGTGCCAGCAGTTCAGGACAGGTACGGAGTAGGCAGCCCCAGCATTTT.

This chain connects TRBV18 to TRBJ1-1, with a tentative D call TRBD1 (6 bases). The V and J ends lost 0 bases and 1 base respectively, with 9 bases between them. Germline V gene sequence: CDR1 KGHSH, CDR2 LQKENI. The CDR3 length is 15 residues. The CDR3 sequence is CASSPPGQKNTEAFF. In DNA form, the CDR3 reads TGTGCCAGCTCACCACCGGGACAAAAGAACACTGAAGCTTTCTTT.

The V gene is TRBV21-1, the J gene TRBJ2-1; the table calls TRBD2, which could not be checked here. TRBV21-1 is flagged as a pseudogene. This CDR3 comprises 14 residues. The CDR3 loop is CASSTSGVYNEQFF. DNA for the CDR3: TGTGCCAGCAGCACTAGCGGAGTGTACAATGAGCAGTTCTTC.

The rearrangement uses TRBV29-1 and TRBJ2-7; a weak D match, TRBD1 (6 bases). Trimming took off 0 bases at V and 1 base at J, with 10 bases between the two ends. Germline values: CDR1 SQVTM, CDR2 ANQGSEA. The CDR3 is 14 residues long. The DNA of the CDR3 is TGCAGCGTTGAAGAGGGGGCTACTTCCTACGAGCAGTACTTC. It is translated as CSVEEGATSYEQYF.

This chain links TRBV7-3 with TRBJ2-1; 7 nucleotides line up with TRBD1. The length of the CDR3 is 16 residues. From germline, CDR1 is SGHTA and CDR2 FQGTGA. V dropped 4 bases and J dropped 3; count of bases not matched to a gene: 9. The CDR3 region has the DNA TGTGCCAGCAGCTCTACCCCGGGGACAGTCTACAATGAGCAGTTCTTC. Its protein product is CASSSTPGTVYNEQFF.

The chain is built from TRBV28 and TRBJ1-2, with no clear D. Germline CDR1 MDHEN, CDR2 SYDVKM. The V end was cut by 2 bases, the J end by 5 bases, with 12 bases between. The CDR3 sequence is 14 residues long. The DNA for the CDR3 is TGTGCCAGCAGTTTAGCCTCAGCGACTTATGGCTACACCTTC. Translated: CASSLASATYGYTF.

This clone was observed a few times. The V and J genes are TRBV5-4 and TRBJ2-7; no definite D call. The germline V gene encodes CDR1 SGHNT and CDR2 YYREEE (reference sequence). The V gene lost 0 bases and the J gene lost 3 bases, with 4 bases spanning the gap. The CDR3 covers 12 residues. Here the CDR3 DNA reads TGTGCCAGCAGCTTGGGGCACTACGAGCAGTACTTC. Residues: CASSLGHYEQYF.

The CDR3 reads CASSPSSSYNEQFF. The DNA of the CDR3 is TGTGCCAGCAGCCCCTCTAGCTCCTACAATGAGCAGTTCTTC. The genes are TRBV7-7 and TRBJ2-1; D not resolved. Trimming removed 5 bases from V and 0 bases from J, with 8 bases in between. Germline V CDR1 and CDR2: SSHAT, FNYEAQ (reference sequence). This CDR3 has 14 amino acids.

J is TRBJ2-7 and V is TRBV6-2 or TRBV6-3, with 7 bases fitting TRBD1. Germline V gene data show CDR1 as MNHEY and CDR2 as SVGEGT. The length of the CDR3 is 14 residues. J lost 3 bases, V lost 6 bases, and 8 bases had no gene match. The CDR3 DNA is TGTGCCAGCAGCCTTCTCGACAGGGTCTACGAGCAGTACTTC. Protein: CASSLLDRVYEQYF.

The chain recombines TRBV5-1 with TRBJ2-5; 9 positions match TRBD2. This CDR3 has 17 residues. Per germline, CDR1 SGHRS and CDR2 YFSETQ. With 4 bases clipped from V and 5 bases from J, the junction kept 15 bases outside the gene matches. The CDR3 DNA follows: TGCGCCAGCAGCCCCCTGACTAGCGGCCATGATTGGGAGACCCAGTACTTC. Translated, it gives CASSPLTSGHDWETQYF.

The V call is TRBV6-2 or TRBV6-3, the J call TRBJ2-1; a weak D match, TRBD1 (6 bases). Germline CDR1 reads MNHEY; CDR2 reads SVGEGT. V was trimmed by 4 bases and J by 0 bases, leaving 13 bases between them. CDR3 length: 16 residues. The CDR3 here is CASSSIGRGSYNEQFF. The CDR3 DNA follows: TGTGCCAGCAGTTCGATTGGCAGGGGCTCCTACAATGAGCAGTTCTTC.

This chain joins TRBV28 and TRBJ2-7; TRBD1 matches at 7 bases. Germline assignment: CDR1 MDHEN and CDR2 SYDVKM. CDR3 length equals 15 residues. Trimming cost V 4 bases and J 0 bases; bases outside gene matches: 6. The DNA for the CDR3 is TGTGCCAGCAGTTCACCGGGACAGCTCTCCTACGAGCAGTACTTC. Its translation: CASSSPGQLSYEQYF.

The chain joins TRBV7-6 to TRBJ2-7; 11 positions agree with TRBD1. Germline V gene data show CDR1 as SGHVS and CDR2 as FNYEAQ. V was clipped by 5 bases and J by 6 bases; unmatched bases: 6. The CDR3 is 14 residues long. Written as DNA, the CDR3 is TGTGCCAGCAGCAACGGACAGGGGGCGGTCGAGCAGTACTTC. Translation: CASSNGQGAVEQYF.

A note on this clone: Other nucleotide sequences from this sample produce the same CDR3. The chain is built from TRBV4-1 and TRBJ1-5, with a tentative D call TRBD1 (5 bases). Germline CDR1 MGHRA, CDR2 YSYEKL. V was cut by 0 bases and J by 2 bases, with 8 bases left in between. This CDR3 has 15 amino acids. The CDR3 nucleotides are TGCGCCAGCAGCCAAGAGGGGCCTGGCAATCAGCCCCAGCATTTT. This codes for CASSQEGPGNQPQHF.

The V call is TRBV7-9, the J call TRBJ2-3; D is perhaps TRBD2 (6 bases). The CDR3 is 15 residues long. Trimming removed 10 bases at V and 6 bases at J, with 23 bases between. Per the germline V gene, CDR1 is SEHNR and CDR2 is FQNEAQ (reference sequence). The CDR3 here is CATPVGGPAGDTQYF. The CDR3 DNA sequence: TGTGCCACCCCAGTCGGGGGTCCCGCAGGGGATACGCAGTATTTT.

In DNA, the CDR3 is TGTGCCAGCAGTTTATTCGGGCGGGGACGGAGCAATCAGCCCCAGCATTTT. Translating gives CASSLFGRGRSNQPQHF. J is TRBJ1-5 and V is TRBV28; TRBD1 is a possible D gene (5 bases). This CDR3 has 17 residues. The V end lost 1 base, the J end lost 1 base, and 14 bases lay between the germline ends. Germline lookup yields CDR1 MDHEN and CDR2 SYDVKM.

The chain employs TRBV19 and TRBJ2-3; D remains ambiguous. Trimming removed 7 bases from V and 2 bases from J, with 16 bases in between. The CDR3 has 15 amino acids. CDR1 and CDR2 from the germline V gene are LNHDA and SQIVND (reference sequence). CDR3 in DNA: TGTGCCAGTACCAGACGGAGTACGATCACAGATACGCAGTATTTT. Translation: CASTRRSTITDTQYF. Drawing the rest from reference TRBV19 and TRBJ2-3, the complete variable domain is DGGITQSPKYLFRKEGQNVTLSCEQNLNHDAMYWYRQDPGQGLRLIYYSQIVNDFQKGDIAEGYSVSREKKESFPLTVTSAQKNPTAFYLCASTRRSTITDTQYFGPGTRLTVL.

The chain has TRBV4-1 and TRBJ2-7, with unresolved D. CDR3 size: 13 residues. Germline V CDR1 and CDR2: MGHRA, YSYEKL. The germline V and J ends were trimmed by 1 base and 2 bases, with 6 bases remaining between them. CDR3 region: CASSQARAYEQYF. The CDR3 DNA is TGCGCCAGCAGCCAAGCCCGGGCCTACGAGCAGTACTTC.